This TCR beta chain appears in the sequencing data of a study of early T cells in non-severe SARS-CoV-2 infection. Background on the study: Chains from this unsorted whole-blood bulk RNA could not be paired. Findings of the study overall: Matching with VDJdb favored anti-spike CD8 responses (missing private and CD4 specificities).

In regard to this clonotype: Antigen: not known. It may be a read error: a sequence one base away is much more abundant.

This CDR3 contains 16 residues. Germline values: CDR1 KGHDR, CDR2 SFDVKD. The TCR library protocol attached unique molecular identifiers to the individual cDNA molecules. TCRdb used MiXCR to reprocess the 5' RACE reads, holding one entry per CDR3 protein. There are about 49,000 distinct CDR3 sequences in the sample; around 6.5% occur only once, and less than 3.5% lies in the top ten. Sequencing was performed on whole blood, taken at baseline. The chain uses TRBV24-1 and TRBJ2-2; 9 positions match TRBD2. The origin of this receptor is an adult who was a healthcare worker with PCR-confirmed SARS-CoV-2 infection or an uninfected control (not recorded which). The CDR3 DNA reads as TGTGTCACCAGCGGGGGGCAGGGACCCAACACCGGGGAGCTGTTTTTT. This translates into CVTSGGQGPNTGELFF.